These 7 T cell receptor beta chains came from one sample sequenced in a study of cytomegalovirus exposure and HLA in healthy donors. It was with 60 Vbeta and 13 Jbeta primers that the PCR ran. Repertoires were generated with immunoSEQ multiplex PCR, while TCRdb's copy carries only in-frame clones and drops some. This table has approximately 97,000 clones, around four fifths appearing once. The sequencing sample was made of PBMCs. The receptor set was obtained from a woman between 40 and 50 years old in good health and CMV-seropositive.

The rearrangement uses TRBV9 and TRBJ1-1; D gene uncertain. In germline, CDR1 is SGDLS, CDR2 YYNGEE. With 0 bases removed from V and 5 bases from J, the gap between germline ends came to 5 bases. This CDR3 has 12 amino acids. The CDR3 DNA is TGTGCCAGCAGCGTAGGCGGGACTGAAGCTTTCTTT. Translated: CASSVGGTEAFF.

The chain couples TRBV28 to TRBJ2-7, with TRBD1 identical over 8 bases. V lost 3 bases, J lost 7 bases, and 8 bases stayed unmatched. The length of the CDR3 is 14 residues. CDR1 and CDR2 (germline): MDHEN, SYDVKM. The CDR3 DNA reads TGTGCCAGCAGTTTGGGGCAGGGGGCTCGGGAGCAGTACTTC. Its translation is CASSLGQGAREQYF.

J is TRBJ2-1 and V is TRBV5-1, with 9 nucleotides matching TRBD2. V was clipped by 0 bases and J by 0 bases; unmatched bases: 7. The CDR3 totals 18 residues. CDR1 and CDR2 (germline): SGHRS, YFSETQ. The CDR3 nucleotides are TGCGCCAGCAGCTTGGAGGCTAGCGGGATGAGCTCCTACAATGAGCAGTTCTTC. As protein: CASSLEASGMSSYNEQFF.

V and J are TRBV5-1 and TRBJ1-3; D unclear. The CDR3 consists of 16 residues. Germline values: CDR1 SGHRS, CDR2 YFSETQ. The V end was cut by 0 bases, the J end by 0 bases, with 10 bases between. CDR3 DNA sequence: TGCGCCAGCAGCTTGGACCCGCCAGGCTCTGGAAACACCATATATTTT. This gives the protein CASSLDPPGSGNTIYF.

This chain links TRBV7-9 with TRBJ2-3; 10 positions agree with TRBD1. Germline values: CDR1 SEHNR, CDR2 FQNEAQ (reference sequence). This CDR3 has 16 amino acids. J was trimmed by 3 bases and V by 5 bases; bases with no gene match: 8. CDR3 region: CASSPKRGQGTDTQYF. In DNA form, the CDR3 reads TGTGCCAGCAGCCCTAAACGGGGACAGGGGACAGATACGCAGTATTTT.

Note on this clone: The identical CDR3 is also encoded by other nucleotide sequences in the sample. The CDR3, as DNA: TGTGCCAGCAGTCGACAGGGGATGAACACTGAAGCTTTCTTT. Protein sequence: CASSRQGMNTEAFF. The V call is TRBV11-3, the J call TRBJ1-1; TRBD1 matches 8 bases. In germline, CDR1 is SGHNT, CDR2 YENEEA. The CDR3 runs to 14 residues. With V trimmed by 6 bases and J by 0 bases, 3 bases remained unmatched.

The CDR3 region is CASSLAAGYNEQFF. CDR3 in DNA: TGTGCCAGCAGCTTGGCTGCGGGATACAATGAGCAGTTCTTC. The V call is TRBV5-4, the J call TRBJ2-1, with D possibly TRBD2 on 6 matching bases. The CDR3 is 14 amino acids. Germline assignment: CDR1 SGHNT and CDR2 YYREEE (reference sequence). Trimming shortened V by 0 bases and J by 4 bases, and 8 bases separated the two germline ends.